Each of the 21 T cell receptor beta chains below was sequenced from the same sample in a study of T cells in localized non-small cell lung cancer. Using immunoSEQ multiplex PCR, the repertoire was profiled, and TCRdb retains in-frame clones only, with some absent. The table shows tens of thousands of clones, with 75% to 90% occurring only once. Specimen: peripheral blood, collected before any cancer treatment. Source of these receptors: a male donor aged 60 or over with stage III squamous cell lung carcinoma.

The chain employs TRBV4-2 and TRBJ1-1, with 9 bases matching TRBD1. Germline V gives CDR1 LGHNA, CDR2 YNFKEQ. The ends lost 5 bases at V and 4 bases at J; junction bases unmatched: 2. The CDR3 is made up of 13 amino acids. CDR3 nucleotide sequence: TGTGCCAGCAGCGAGGGACAGGGCACTGAAGCTTTCTTT. Translating gives CASSEGQGTEAFF.

This chain uses TRBV7-9 with TRBJ2-1; 13 bases fit TRBD2. The CDR3 has 16 amino acids. Germline CDR1 and CDR2: SEHNR and FQNEAQ (reference sequence). V was pared by 1 base and J by 6 bases, with 3 bases of the junction left unmatched. CDR3: CASSLGLAGGSNEQFF. The CDR3 DNA sequence: TGTGCCAGCAGCTTAGGACTAGCGGGAGGTAGCAATGAGCAGTTCTTC.

The chain is built from TRBV30 and TRBJ2-1; 11 positions agree with TRBD2. CDR3 length: 16 amino acids. Germline V lookup: CDR1 GTSNPN, CDR2 SVGIG (reference sequence). Trimming at V came to 4 bases and at J to 7 bases, leaving 12 bases not matched to a gene. The CDR3 loop reads CAWTGGRTSGRNEQFF. The CDR3 region has the DNA TGTGCCTGGACAGGGGGACGAACTAGCGGGAGAAATGAGCAGTTCTTC.

In its sample, this clone was seen a few times. The CDR3 sequence: CASNMGREYEQYF. The CDR3 nucleotides are TGTGCCAGCAATATGGGGAGGGAGTACGAGCAGTACTTC. The chain combines TRBV2 with TRBJ2-7, with TRBD2 identical over 7 bases. CDR3 size: 13 residues. V gave up 7 bases and J gave up 4 bases; unmatched junction bases: 7. Germline lookup yields CDR1 SNHLY and CDR2 FYNNEI.

V is TRBV9 and J is TRBJ1-1; 10 bases are shared with TRBD1. V shed 7 bases and J 5 bases; nucleotides not matched to a gene: 5. The CDR3 is 13 residues long. Germline V gene data show CDR1 as SGDLS and CDR2 as YYNGEE. The CDR3 spells CASGQGVETEAFF. The DNA for the CDR3 is TGTGCCAGCGGACAGGGGGTTGAGACTGAAGCTTTCTTT.

The J gene is TRBJ2-1, the V gene TRBV7-9, with D unresolved. CDR3 size: 12 residues. The V gene lost 10 bases and the J gene lost 9 bases, with 16 bases spanning the gap. CDR1 and CDR2 from the germline V gene are SEHNR and FQNEAQ (reference sequence). CDR3 in DNA: TGTGCCACCCAGCTTAGGGTCGGTGAGCAGTTCTTC. It yields the protein CATQLRVGEQFF.

The V gene is TRBV2, the J gene TRBJ2-3, with no clear D. V gave up 7 bases and J gave up 2 bases, with 7 bases separating them. The CDR3 covers 12 residues. Germline V gene lookup returns CDR1 SNHLY and CDR2 FYNNEI. CDR3 DNA sequence: TGTGCCAGCACGTCCCACACAGATACGCAGTATTTT. As protein: CASTSHTDTQYF. The whole variable domain, filled in from reference TRBV2 and TRBJ2-3, reads EPEVTQTPSHQVTQMGQEVILRCVPISNHLYFYWYRQILGQKVEFLVSFYNNEISEKSEIFDDQFSVERPDGSNFTLKIRSTKLEDSAMYFCASTSHTDTQYFGPGTRLTVL.

The chain carries TRBV30 and TRBJ2-6; perhaps TRBD1 as D (5 bases). The CDR3 has 14 amino acids. Germline CDR1 GTSNPN, CDR2 SVGIG (reference sequence). Between the trimmed V and J ends, which lost 6 bases and 0 bases, there was a span of 9 bases. CDR3 protein: CACQTGSGANVLTF. Here the CDR3 DNA reads TGTGCCTGTCAAACAGGCTCTGGGGCCAACGTCCTGACTTTC.

Sample share makes this clone medium-sized. V gene TRBV10-3 combines with J gene TRBJ1-5; 7 nucleotides match TRBD1. The CDR3 sequence is 15 residues long. Trimming removed 1 base from V and 5 bases from J; junction bases left unmatched: 5. In germline, CDR1 is ENHRY, CDR2 SYGVKD. This chain's CDR3 is CAISEWSGGDQPQHF. CDR3 nucleotide sequence: TGTGCCATCAGTGAGTGGTCAGGGGGGGATCAGCCCCAGCATTTT.

This clone was recorded a few times. This chain joins TRBV7-6 and TRBJ1-1; 7 bases align to TRBD1. The CDR3 extends over 13 amino acids. In germline, CDR1 is SGHVS, CDR2 FNYEAQ. Trimming took 1 base from V and 11 from J; bases not matched to a gene: 7. In DNA, the CDR3 is TGTGCCAGCAGCTTAGAAGGGGGCGCGGTGGCTTTCTTT. It codes for CASSLEGGAVAFF.

V usage is TRBV5-4 and J usage is TRBJ2-5; a weak D match, TRBD2 (7 bases). V gave up 2 bases and J gave up 0 bases, with 11 bases separating them. This CDR3 comprises 15 residues. Germline V gives CDR1 SGHNT, CDR2 YYREEE (reference sequence). CDR3 DNA sequence: TGTGCCAGCAGCTTTGGGGGGGCTAACCAAGAGACCCAGTACTTC. Translation gives CASSFGGANQETQYF.

This clone was seen only a few times. The V gene is TRBV7-2, the J gene TRBJ2-1; 10 positions agree with TRBD1. The CDR3 is made up of 16 amino acids. Looked up from germline, CDR1 is SGHTA and CDR2 is FQGNSA. The junction had 8 bases not matched to a gene; V was cut back by 1 base and J by 8 bases. In DNA form, the CDR3 reads TGTGCCAGCAGCTTAGACGGGACAGGGGAATCGTATGAGCAGTTCTTC. Protein sequence: CASSLDGTGESYEQFF.

The chain is built from TRBV6-1 and TRBJ2-1; D is unclear. Germline CDR1 is MNHNS and CDR2 is SASEGT. Trimming pared 6 bases from V and 5 bases from J, leaving 11 bases between. The CDR3 has 13 amino acids. CDR3 residues: CASRRVIHNEQFF. The CDR3 DNA reads TGTGCCAGCAGACGGGTGATTCACAATGAGCAGTTCTTC.

There are a few counts of this clone. The rearrangement uses TRBV6-5 and TRBJ1-5, with TRBD1 matching 7 bases. CDR3 length: 13 amino acids. Unmatched junction bases numbered 4, after V lost 5 bases and J lost 6 bases. Per germline, CDR1 MNHEY and CDR2 SVGAGI. CDR3 DNA sequence: TGTGCCAGCAGTGAGGGGGCAATTCAGCCCCAGCATTTT. It specifies CASSEGAIQPQHF.

This chain joins TRBV5-1 and TRBJ2-5; no definite D call. Trimming cost V 5 bases and J 2 bases, with 13 bases left between them. CDR1 and CDR2 (germline): SGHRS, YFSETQ. There are 14 residues in the CDR3. CDR3 nucleotide sequence: TGCGCCAGCAGAACCCAGCCAGCGCAAGAGACCCAGTACTTC. It specifies CASRTQPAQETQYF.

The V call is TRBV10-3, the J call TRBJ2-5, with TRBD2 identical over 13 bases. The CDR3 length is 18 residues. V was pared by 10 bases and J by 2 bases, with 16 bases of the junction left unmatched. Germline CDR1 reads ENHRY; CDR2 reads SYGVKD. The CDR3 region has the DNA TGTGCCACCACAGGACTAGCGGGGGCTCCGGGGCTACAAGAGACCCAGTACTTC. Protein: CATTGLAGAPGLQETQYF.

The chain couples TRBV11-2 to TRBJ2-3, with 8 bases fitting TRBD2. CDR3 size: 18 residues. The V segment lost 5 bases and the J segment 0 bases; nucleotides outside the gene matches: 13. Germline CDR1 is SGHAT and CDR2 is FQNNGV. CDR3 sequence reads: CASSLSFWVAGSTDTQYF. CDR3 sequence (DNA): TGTGCCAGCAGCCTATCCTTTTGGGTAGCGGGGAGCACAGATACGCAGTATTTT.

The rearrangement uses TRBV5-1 and TRBJ2-5, with D uncertain. Germline assignment: CDR1 SGHRS and CDR2 YFSETQ. This CDR3 has 14 residues. V was shortened by 4 bases and J by 1 base, with 11 bases between the two germline ends. The DNA for the CDR3 is TGCGCCAGCAGCAAGAACCAGGCCCAAGAGACCCAGTACTTC. Protein sequence: CASSKNQAQETQYF.

This chain links TRBV30 with TRBJ2-7; tentatively, D is TRBD1 (5 bases). Per the germline V gene, CDR1 is GTSNPN and CDR2 is SVGIG (reference sequence). Trimming stripped 0 bases from V and 2 bases from J, with 11 bases between. The CDR3 runs 14 residues. The CDR3 sequence is CAWSVSRVTYEQYF. In DNA form, the CDR3 reads TGTGCCTGGAGTGTTAGCAGGGTCACCTACGAGCAGTACTTC. Drawing the rest from reference TRBV30 and TRBJ2-7, the complete variable domain is SQTIHQWPATLVQPVGSPLSLECTVEGTSNPNLYWYRQAAGRGLQLLFYSVGIGQISSEVPQNLSASRPQDRQFILSSKKLLLSDSGFYLCAWSVSRVTYEQYFGPGTRLTVT.

J is TRBJ2-7 and V is TRBV6-5; no definite D call. The V end was cut by 8 bases, the J end by 0 bases, with 11 bases between. CDR1 is MNHEY, CDR2 SVGAGI, per germline. The CDR3 runs 13 residues. The CDR3 spells CASGLDNSYEQYF. The CDR3 nucleotides read TGTGCCAGCGGCTTAGACAACTCCTACGAGCAGTACTTC.

This chain links TRBV2 with TRBJ1-2, with D possibly matching TRBD1 (6 bases). Looked up from germline, CDR1 is SNHLY and CDR2 is FYNNEI. V lost 4 bases and J lost 4, with 25 bases in between. The length of the CDR3 is 18 residues. CDR3 in DNA: TGTGCCAGCAGTGCCCTTGAAGGAGAGGGGGTTAGGATCTATGGCTACACCTTC. Protein product: CASSALEGEGVRIYGYTF.